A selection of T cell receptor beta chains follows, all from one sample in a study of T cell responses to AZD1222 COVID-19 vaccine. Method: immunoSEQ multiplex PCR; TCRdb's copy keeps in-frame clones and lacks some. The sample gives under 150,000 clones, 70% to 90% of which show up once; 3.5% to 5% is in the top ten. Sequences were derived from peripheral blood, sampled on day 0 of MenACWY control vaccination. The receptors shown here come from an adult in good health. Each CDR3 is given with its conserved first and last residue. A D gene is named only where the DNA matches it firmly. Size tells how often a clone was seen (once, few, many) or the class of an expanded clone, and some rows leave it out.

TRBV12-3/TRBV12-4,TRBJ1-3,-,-,TGTGCCAGCAGGCTACAATCTGGAAACACCATATATTTT,CASRLQSGNTIYF
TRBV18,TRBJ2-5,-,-,TGTGCCAGCTCACCGGGAAGGTACCAAGAGACCCAGTACTTC,CASSPGRYQETQYF
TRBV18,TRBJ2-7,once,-,TGTGCCAGCTCACCACCGTCCAGATCCTACGAGCAGTACTTC,CASSPPSRSYEQYF
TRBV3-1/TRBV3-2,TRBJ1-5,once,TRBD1,TGTGCCAGCAGCCAAGAGACAGGGGGCTCTAGCAATCAGCCCCAGCATTTT,CASSQETGGSSNQPQHF
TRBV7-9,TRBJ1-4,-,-,TGTGCCAGCAGCTCAACGGGACCGTCTAATGAAAAACTGTTTTTT,CASSSTGPSNEKLFF
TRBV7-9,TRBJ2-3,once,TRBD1,TGTGCCAGCAGGGGGACAGGGGGCGCGAATACGCAGTATTTT,CASRGTGGANTQYF
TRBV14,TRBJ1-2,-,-,TGTGCCAGCAGCCAAGATCGGAGGCAGGGACATGGCTACACCTTC,CASSQDRRQGHGYTF
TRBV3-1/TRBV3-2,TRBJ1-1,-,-,TGTGCCAGCAGCCAAGCGCTACAGGGAGATTTCGGCACTGAAGCTTTCTTT,CASSQALQGDFGTEAFF
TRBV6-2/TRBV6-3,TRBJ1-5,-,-,TGTGCCAGCAGCACGGGACGGATCAATCAGCCCCAGCATTTT,CASSTGRINQPQHF
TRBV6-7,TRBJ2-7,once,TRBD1,TGTGCCAGCAGTAGGGGACAGCCTAACTACGAGCAGTACTTC,CASSRGQPNYEQYF